These 10 T cell receptor beta chains share one sample of origin, sequenced in a study of identical twins. MiXCR, run by TCRdb on the 5' RACE reads, gives a single entry per CDR3 protein. The sample shows 500,000 to 600,000 distinct CDR3 sequences, about 20% of them seen only once. These sequences were also reported in another study, on T cells expressing NK-cell markers.

The sequencing sample was made of CD4+ T cells sorted from blood. The receptor source for this set is a young woman in good health.

The CDR3 DNA reads TGTGCCAGCAGTTACGCGGGGCAAACTGGAAACACCATATATTTT. Translating gives CASSYAGQTGNTIYF. The chain has TRBV6-5 and TRBJ1-3; D possibly corresponds to TRBD1 (5 bases). V was cut by 2 bases and J by 2 bases, with 10 bases left in between. Germline values: CDR1 MNHEY, CDR2 SVGAGI. The CDR3 covers 15 residues.

The table lists this clonotype with many counts. V is TRBV7-8 and J is TRBJ2-3, with D possibly being TRBD1 (6 bases). The CDR3 runs 14 residues. Trimming removed 3 bases at V and 3 bases at J, with 10 bases between. Germline V gives CDR1 SGHVS, CDR2 FQNEAQ. CDR3: CASSFRGETDTQYF. CDR3 sequence (DNA): TGTGCCAGCAGCTTCAGGGGCGAGACAGATACGCAGTATTTT.

CDR3 residues: CASSLAEGQGTEAFF. For the CDR3, the DNA is TGCGCCAGCAGCTTGGCCGAGGGTCAGGGGACTGAAGCTTTCTTT. The chain combines TRBV5-1 with TRBJ1-1; possible D gene TRBD1, 6 bases. This CDR3 contains 15 residues. The V end was cut by 0 bases, the J end by 5 bases, with 14 bases between. The germline V gene has CDR1 SGHRS and CDR2 YFSETQ.

This chain joins TRBV10-3 and TRBJ1-5, with D uncertain. The CDR3 has 13 residues. Germline V lookup: CDR1 ENHRY, CDR2 SYGVKD. V was shortened by 11 bases and J by 1 base, with 12 bases between the two germline ends. The CDR3 DNA reads TGTGCCGCCAGACACCAAAGCAATCAGCCCCAGCATTTT. This sequence encodes CAARHQSNQPQHF.

V usage is TRBV7-9 and J usage is TRBJ2-7; D is possibly TRBD2 (6 bases). Germline V CDR1 and CDR2: SEHNR, FQNEAQ (reference sequence). V lost 0 bases and J lost 3, with 9 bases in between. This CDR3 spans 14 amino acids. CDR3 in DNA: TGTGCCAGCAGCTTAGCGGGCGGGGACTACGAGCAGTACTTC. Translating gives CASSLAGGDYEQYF.

The gene calls are TRBV7-3 and TRBJ2-3; tentatively, D is TRBD1 or TRBD2 (6 bases each). This CDR3 is 15 amino acids long. Trimming left V 3 bases short and J 3 bases short, with 13 bases between. Per the germline V gene, CDR1 is SGHTA and CDR2 is FQGTGA. CDR3 residues: CASSFVGGPTDTQYF. DNA of the CDR3: TGTGCCAGCAGCTTTGTGGGGGGCCCAACAGATACGCAGTATTTT. Full variable domain (missing parts from reference TRBV7-3 and TRBJ2-3): GAGVSQTPSNKVTEKGKYVELRCDPISGHTALYWYRQSLGQGPEFLIYFQGTGAADDSGLPNDRFFAVRPEGSVSTLKIQRTERGDSAVYLCASSFVGGPTDTQYFGPGTRLTVL.

The table lists this clonotype with a few counts. The chain uses TRBV6-5 and TRBJ1-3; no clear D gene. The germline gives CDR1 MNHEY, CDR2 SVGAGI. This CDR3 contains 14 residues. Trimming took off 2 bases at V and 4 bases at J, with 9 bases between the two ends. Here the CDR3 reads CASSYHPQGNTIYF. CDR3 DNA sequence: TGTGCCAGCAGTTACCATCCACAGGGAAACACCATATATTTT.

Here the CDR3 DNA reads TGTGCCAGCAGCGTCGGCGAAGCGGAGAGGATTGGGGAGCAGTACTTC. It is translated as CASSVGEAERIGEQYF. The gene calls are TRBV5-6 and TRBJ2-7, with D perhaps matching TRBD2 (5 bases). Trimming removed 4 bases from V and 7 bases from J, with 24 bases in between. This CDR3 has 16 residues. CDR1 and CDR2 (germline): SGHDT, YYEEEE.

This clonotype was seen only a few times. J is TRBJ2-1 and V is TRBV7-9, with D perhaps assigned TRBD1 or TRBD2 (6 bases each). Trimming took off 8 bases at V and 0 bases at J, with 14 bases between the two ends. The germline CDR1 and CDR2 sequences are SEHNR and FQNEAQ (reference sequence). The CDR3 is 15 residues long. The CDR3 bases are TGTGCCAGCTGGAGGGGGGTAAGCTCCTACAATGAGCAGTTCTTC. Translated: CASWRGVSSYNEQFF. Using reference TRBV7-9 and TRBJ2-1 for the parts outside the CDR3, the full variable domain is DTGVSQNPRHKITKRGQNVTFRCDPISEHNRLYWYRQTLGQGPEFLTYFQNEAQLEKSRLLSDRFSAERPKGSFSTLEIQRTEQGDSAMYLCASWRGVSSYNEQFFGPGTRLTVL.

This clonotype was observed a few times. The V and J genes are TRBV10-3 and TRBJ2-1; 9 bases line up with TRBD2. The germline V gene has CDR1 ENHRY and CDR2 SYGVKD. J gave up 5 bases and V 0 bases, and 8 bases lay outside the gene matches. This CDR3 has 17 amino acids. The chain's CDR3 is CAISESSRLAGHNEQFF. CDR3 coding DNA: TGTGCCATCAGTGAGTCGAGTCGGCTAGCGGGGCACAATGAGCAGTTCTTC.